This T cell receptor beta chain emerged from a study of cytomegalovirus exposure and HLA in healthy donors. V was clipped by 2 bases and J by 1 base, with 8 bases between them. Germline CDR1 reads MNHNS; CDR2 reads SASEGT. This CDR3 region has 14 residues. Researchers ran the PCR with 60 Vbeta and 13 Jbeta primers. Profiling relied on immunoSEQ multiplex PCR, and the TCRdb table lists in-frame clones only, not all of them. This table has roughly 150,000 clones, about 77% appearing once. Points on this clone: Its antigen is undetermined.

General study findings and limits: Presence/absence analysis assumed near-uniform sequencing depth across donors. A later analysis by the authors found several of the most significant clusters apparently linked to common viral pathogens. Sequencing likely generated an artifact that appeared as a cluster of highly shared sequence variants. Later analysis revealed greater clonal expansion in HLA-associated TCR beta chains than in equally common others.

This sequence originates from a young man in good health and CMV-seropositive. The sequencing input was PBMCs. The chain couples TRBV6-1 to TRBJ1-1; D remains ambiguous. For the CDR3, the DNA is TGTGCCAGCAGTGAACTCTTCGGGAACACTGAAGCTTTCTTT. Amino acid sequence: CASSELFGNTEAFF.